A selection of T cell receptor beta chains follows, all from one sample in a study of T-cell reconstitution after alpha-beta-depleted transplantation in children. TCRdb reprocessed the PCR reads with MiXCR, giving one entry per CDR3 protein. The sample gives about 340,000 distinct CDR3 sequences, about 14% of which show up once; 3.5% to 4.5% is in the top ten. The material was PBMCs, obtained from the stem cell graft. The receptors were sampled from a human donor who donated a stem cell graft to a child with Fanconi anemia. Each CDR3 is given with its conserved first and last residue. D genes are given only for firm matches. The listing skips clone size in some rows; elsewhere it reads once, few, many or a size class.

abundance	d_gene	v_gene	j_gene	CDR3aa	CDR3nt
many	-	TRBV20-1	TRBJ1-4	CSARDYGGTQGKREKLFF	TGCAGTGCTAGAGATTACGGGGGGACACAGGGCAAGAGGGAAAAACTGTTTTTT
-	-	TRBV5-6	TRBJ2-5	CASSIEETQYF	TGTGCCAGCAGTATAGAAGAGACCCAGTACTTC
many	-	TRBV5-1	TRBJ1-4	CASSSPAGRANNEKLFF	TGCGCCAGCAGCTCCCCCGCCGGGAGGGCCAATAATGAAAAACTGTTTTTT
many	-	TRBV11-2	TRBJ2-6	CASSFPSRVPSGANVLTF	TGTGCCAGCAGCTTTCCCTCCAGGGTACCCTCTGGGGCCAACGTCCTGACTTTC
many	TRBD1	TRBV5-1	TRBJ2-1	CASSPGQGLYNEQFF	TGCGCCAGCAGCCCCGGACAGGGCTTATACAATGAGCAGTTCTTC
-	TRBD1	TRBV6-1	TRBJ2-7	CASSHDRGFSYEQYF	TGTGCCAGCAGCCACGACAGGGGATTTAGCTACGAGCAGTACTTC
many	-	TRBV19	TRBJ2-7	CASRDASSYEQYF	TGTGCCAGCAGGGACGCTAGCTCCTACGAGCAGTACTTC
-	-	TRBV20-1	TRBJ1-1	CSASPLNTEAFF	TGCAGTGCTAGCCCATTGAACACTGAAGCTTTCTTT
-	TRBD2	TRBV27	TRBJ2-3	CASSPLGGSGGTDTQYF	TGTGCCAGCAGCCCCCTGGGGGGGTCTGGGGGCACAGATACGCAGTATTTT
few	-	TRBV12-3/TRBV12-4	TRBJ2-2	CASSETLSIGAGELFF	TGTGCCAGCAGCGAAACCCTCAGTATCGGGGCCGGGGAGCTGTTTTTT
-	TRBD2	TRBV5-6	TRBJ2-3	CASSLFSGGTDTQYF	TGTGCCAGCAGCCTATTCAGCGGGGGCACAGATACGCAGTATTTT
-	-	TRBV20-1	TRBJ1-2	CSARDSPNYGYTF	TGCAGTGCTAGGGACAGCCCCAACTATGGCTACACCTTC
few	-	TRBV5-1	TRBJ1-1	CASSFEVGTEAFF	TGCGCCAGCAGCTTCGAGGTCGGCACTGAAGCTTTCTTT
-	-	TRBV5-1	TRBJ1-1	CASSMPGTEEAFF	TGCGCCAGCAGCATGCCCGGGACTGAGGAAGCTTTCTTT
many	-	TRBV7-7	TRBJ2-1	CASSPLVGHNEQFF	TGTGCCAGCAGCCCGCTTGTAGGACACAATGAGCAGTTCTTC
-	-	TRBV5-1	TRBJ2-5	CASSLRQGGETQYF	TGCGCCAGCAGCTTGCGGCAGGGAGGAGAGACCCAGTACTTC
many	-	TRBV12-3/TRBV12-4	TRBJ2-1	CASSLGPYNEQFF	TGTGCCAGCAGTTTAGGGCCCTACAATGAGCAGTTCTTC
-	-	TRBV24-1	TRBJ2-2	CATSDLAKELFF	TGTGCCACCAGTGACTTGGCTAAGGAGCTGTTTTTT
many	-	TRBV5-1	TRBJ1-1	CASSLETGIYTEAFF	TGCGCCAGCAGCTTGGAAACAGGCATTTACACTGAAGCTTTCTTT
few	-	TRBV7-3	TRBJ2-2	CASSLGALRTGELFF	TGTGCCAGCAGCTTAGGGGCTTTGAGAACCGGGGAGCTGTTTTTT
-	TRBD1	TRBV15	TRBJ1-4	CATSAATGNNEKLFF	TGTGCCACCAGCGCAGCGACAGGGAATAATGAAAAACTGTTTTTT
-	TRBD2	TRBV7-9	TRBJ2-7	CASSLASGGSYEQYF	TGTGCCAGCAGCTTAGCTAGCGGGGGATCCTACGAGCAGTACTTC
few	-	TRBV10-3	TRBJ2-1	CAISDSTGNEQFF	TGTGCCATCAGTGACTCGACTGGGAATGAGCAGTTCTTC
few	-	TRBV4-3	TRBJ2-1	CASSQDYGAQQFF	TGCGCCAGCAGCCAAGATTACGGGGCCCAACAGTTCTTC
-	-	TRBV11-2	TRBJ1-1	CASSSRWGNTEAFF	TGTGCCAGCAGCTCACGGTGGGGGAACACTGAAGCTTTCTTT
few	-	TRBV4-3	TRBJ2-3	CASSQGNARQADTQYF	TGCGCCAGCAGCCAAGGTAACGCCCGGCAGGCAGATACGCAGTATTTT
few	TRBD1	TRBV19	TRBJ2-2	CAGGSTGANTGELFF	TGTGCCGGGGGATCGACAGGGGCGAACACCGGGGAGCTGTTTTTT
-	-	TRBV10-2	TRBJ2-5	CATTGFETQYF	TGCGCCACCACAGGTTTTGAGACCCAGTACTTC
-	-	TRBV6-2/TRBV6-3	TRBJ2-5	CASSQTAGHGGETQYF	TGTGCCAGCAGTCAGACAGCGGGACACGGCGGGGAGACCCAGTACTTC